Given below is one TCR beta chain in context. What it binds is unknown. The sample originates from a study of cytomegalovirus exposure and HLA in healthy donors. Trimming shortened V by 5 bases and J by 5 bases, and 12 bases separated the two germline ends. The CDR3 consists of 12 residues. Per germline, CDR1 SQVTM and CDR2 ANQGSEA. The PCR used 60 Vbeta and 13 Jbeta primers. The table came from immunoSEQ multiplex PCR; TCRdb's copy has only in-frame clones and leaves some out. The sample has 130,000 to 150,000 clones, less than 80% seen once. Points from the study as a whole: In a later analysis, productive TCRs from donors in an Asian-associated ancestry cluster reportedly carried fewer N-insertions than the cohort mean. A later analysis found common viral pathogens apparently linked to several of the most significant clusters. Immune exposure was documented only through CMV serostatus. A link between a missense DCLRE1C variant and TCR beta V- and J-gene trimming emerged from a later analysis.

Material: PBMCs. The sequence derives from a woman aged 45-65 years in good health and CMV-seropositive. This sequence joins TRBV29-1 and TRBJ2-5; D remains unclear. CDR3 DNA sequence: TGCAGCGTTCCATCACTAAGGGAGACCCAGTACTTC. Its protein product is CSVPSLRETQYF.